This TCR beta chain was sequenced in a study of T cells in Graves' hyperthyroidism and ophthalmopathy. Findings and caveats of the study: Appearing also in blood were most of the thyroid clonotypes expanded above 0.001.

The investigators amplified TCR beta CDR3 regions from RNA transcripts. The study used the HTBI primer set for a first-round RT-PCR of the TCR CDR3. TCRdb fed the multiplex PCR reads into MiXCR, producing one record per CDR3 protein. The data show fewer than 350,000 distinct CDR3 sequences, about an eighth seen once. Germline V gene lookup returns CDR1 SGHAT and CDR2 FQNNGV. The CDR3 loop spans 13 amino acids. The V and J ends lost 4 bases and 2 bases, in that order; junction bases with no gene match: 1. Each patient was aged 18 to 65 and had newly diagnosed hyperthyroidism of under 2 months' duration. This clonotype was counted ten times or more. The antigen is unknown.

The chain uses TRBV11-2 and TRBJ1-2; 7 bases line up with TRBD1. The sample was blood. The source is a woman aged 25 to 39 with Graves' hyperthyroidism that later progressed to Graves' ophthalmopathy. As DNA, the CDR3 is TGTGCCAGCAGCTCGGACAGGAACTATGGCTACACCTTC. Protein sequence: CASSSDRNYGYTF.